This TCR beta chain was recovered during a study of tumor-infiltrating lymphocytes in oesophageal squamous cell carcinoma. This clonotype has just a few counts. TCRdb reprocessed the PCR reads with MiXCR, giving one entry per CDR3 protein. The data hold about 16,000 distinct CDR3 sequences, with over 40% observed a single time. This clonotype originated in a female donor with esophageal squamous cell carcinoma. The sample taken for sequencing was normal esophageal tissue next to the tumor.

CDR3 in amino acids: CASSFSFRNEAEAFF. CDR3 DNA: TGTGCCAGCAGCTTCTCTTTCAGAAACGAAGCTGAAGCTTTCTTT. This chain links TRBV7-3 with TRBJ1-1; D is uncertain. The germline V gene encodes CDR1 SGHTA and CDR2 FQGTGA. The V gene lost 3 bases and the J gene lost 6 bases, with 17 bases spanning the gap. The CDR3 covers 15 residues. The complete variable domain, with remaining parts taken from reference TRBV7-3 and TRBJ1-1, reads GAGVSQTPSNKVTEKGKYVELRCDPISGHTALYWYRQSLGQGPEFLIYFQGTGAADDSGLPNDRFFAVRPEGSVSTLKIQRTERGDSAVYLCASSFSFRNEAEAFFGQGTRLTVV.